What follows are 24 T cell receptor beta chains derived from one specimen sequenced in a study of human T cells and chemical hapten exposure. TCRdb ran MiXCR on the RACE reads and lists one entry per CDR3 protein. This table has fewer than 500,000 distinct CDR3 sequences, 4.8% appearing once. Time point defined: patch test 1, 2 weeks after DPC sensitization. The treatment was: therapeutic diphenylcyclopropenone sensitization with weekly scalp DPC. Specimen: whole blood, collected in connection with sensitization to the hapten diphenylcyclopropenone (DPC). Receptor source: a woman aged 45-65 years with alopecia areata. Some clones in this sample may be carry-over from other donors' samples.

The V call is TRBV6-4, the J call TRBJ1-2; 7 bases map to TRBD1. CDR3 length: 14 residues. CDR1 and CDR2 from the germline V gene are MRHNA and SNTAGT. J gave up 4 bases and V 6 bases, and 8 bases lay outside the gene matches. The CDR3 protein is CASSSNSGGYGYTF. In DNA form, the CDR3 reads TGTGCCAGCAGCTCAAACTCAGGGGGCTATGGCTACACCTTC.

This clonotype was picked up a small number of times. This chain uses TRBV2 with TRBJ2-3; the D gene is possibly TRBD1 (5 bases). CDR3 length: 15 amino acids. From germline, CDR1 is SNHLY and CDR2 FYNNEI. The V end was cut by 6 bases, the J end by 2 bases, with 15 bases between. CDR3 sequence (DNA): TGTGCCAGCAGCGGTATGGATGGGGCCACAGATACGCAGTATTTT. It is translated as CASSGMDGATDTQYF.

This clonotype showed up many times. This chain links TRBV7-2 with TRBJ1-3; possible D gene TRBD1, 5 bases. The CDR3 length is 14 residues. V was shortened by 2 bases and J by 2 bases, with 7 bases between the two germline ends. CDR1 is SGHTA and CDR2 is FQGNSA in the germline V gene. The CDR3 sequence: CASSLLTAGNTIYF. CDR3 coding DNA: TGTGCCAGCAGCTTATTGACAGCTGGAAACACCATATATTTT. The variable domain in full, with the rest retrieved from reference TRBV7-2 and TRBJ1-3, is GAGVSQSPSNKVTEKGKDVELRCDPISGHTALYWYRQSLGQGLEFLIYFQGNSAPDKSGLPSDRFSAERTGGSVSTLTIQRTQQEDSAVYLCASSLLTAGNTIYFGEGSWLTVV.

This chain uses TRBV30 with TRBJ1-5; D is possibly TRBD1 (6 bases). In germline, CDR1 is GTSNPN, CDR2 SVGIG (reference sequence). V dropped 0 bases and J dropped 1 base, with 16 bases sitting between them. The CDR3 is made up of 17 amino acids. This chain's CDR3 is CAWSVSEGGESNQPQHF. In nucleotides, the CDR3 is TGTGCCTGGAGTGTAAGCGAGGGGGGTGAGAGCAATCAGCCCCAGCATTTT. The whole variable domain, filled in from reference TRBV30 and TRBJ1-5, reads SQTIHQWPATLVQPVGSPLSLECTVEGTSNPNLYWYRQAAGRGLQLLFYSVGIGQISSEVPQNLSASRPQDRQFILSSKKLLLSDSGFYLCAWSVSEGGESNQPQHFGDGTRLSIL.

This clonotype was detected many times. The chain employs TRBV6-2 or TRBV6-3 and TRBJ2-1; D possibly matches TRBD1 or TRBD2 (5 bases each). In germline, CDR1 is MNHEY, CDR2 SVGEGT. V was pared by 6 bases and J by 7 bases, with 22 bases between. There are 16 residues in the CDR3. The CDR3 DNA is TGTGCCAGCAGCCCCGAGCTAGTGGGTTGGGGGAATGAGCAGTTCTTC. This codes for CASSPELVGWGNEQFF.

This clonotype showed up many times. V gene TRBV29-1 combines with J gene TRBJ1-1, with TRBD1 identical over 12 bases. With V trimmed by 4 bases and J by 10 bases, 1 base remained unmatched. Germline V gene lookup returns CDR1 SQVTM and CDR2 ANQGSEA. The CDR3 loop spans 11 amino acids. The CDR3 is CSVGDRGRAFF. CDR3 DNA: TGCAGCGTTGGGGACAGGGGGCGAGCTTTCTTT.

This clonotype occurred many times. V is TRBV6-5 and J is TRBJ1-3, with no clear D. Germline V gene sequence: CDR1 MNHEY, CDR2 SVGAGI. Deletions cut 4 bases from V and 0 bases from J, with 10 bases between. The CDR3 sequence is 15 residues long. CDR3 in amino acids: CASSSGSDSGNTIYF. The CDR3 coding sequence is TGTGCCAGCAGTTCCGGGAGTGACTCTGGAAACACCATATATTTT.

This clonotype was counted between two and nine times. CDR3 bases: TGCGCCAGCAGCTTACGACTAGCGGGGGCTATCTACAATGAGCAGTTCTTC. It encodes CASSLRLAGAIYNEQFF. The V call is TRBV5-1, the J call TRBJ2-1; 12 bases line up with TRBD2. After removal of 2 bases from V and 3 bases from J, the junction contained 6 bases not matched to a gene. Germline loops: CDR1 SGHRS, CDR2 YFSETQ. The CDR3 loop spans 17 amino acids.

The table lists this clonotype with a few counts. V is TRBV24-1 and J is TRBJ1-1; no firm D call. Trimming removed 10 bases from V and 8 bases from J, with 4 bases in between. This CDR3 spans 8 amino acids. Germline V gives CDR1 KGHDR, CDR2 SFDVKD. For the CDR3, the DNA is TGTGCCACAGGGGAAGCTTTCTTT. It specifies CATGEAFF.

This clonotype was counted only a few times. This chain uses TRBV9 with TRBJ2-2; 8 bases map to TRBD2. The germline V gene has CDR1 SGDLS and CDR2 YYNGEE. The V and J ends lost 3 bases and 0 bases, in that order; junction bases with no gene match: 1. This CDR3 is built from 15 residues. The CDR3 bases are TGTGCCAGCAGCGAGGGACTAGCGAACACCGGGGAGCTGTTTTTT. Translating it yields CASSEGLANTGELFF.

This clonotype has at least ten counts. The chain recombines TRBV20-1 with TRBJ2-7, with 7 nucleotides matching TRBD1. Germline CDR1 is DFQATT and CDR2 is SNEGSKA (reference sequence). CDR3 length: 14 residues. The J segment lost 4 bases and the V segment lost 6 bases, leaving 12 bases of the junction unmatched. CDR3 DNA sequence: TGCAGTGCCAGAATGACAGGGACGCGTTACGAGCAGTACTTC. Its protein is CSARMTGTRYEQYF.

In this sample, this clonotype turned up many times. The chain couples TRBV7-2 to TRBJ2-1; D is ambiguous. The CDR3 has 15 amino acids. V was shortened by 5 bases and J by 0 bases, with 11 bases between the two germline ends. Germline lookup yields CDR1 SGHTA and CDR2 FQGNSA. CDR3 in DNA: TGTGCCAGCAGCCCCCAAGCAGGCTCCTACAATGAGCAGTTCTTC. Amino acid sequence: CASSPQAGSYNEQFF.

This clonotype was recorded many times. The chain combines TRBV9 with TRBJ2-7; D is unresolved. Germline CDR1 SGDLS, CDR2 YYNGEE. The CDR3 spans 12 residues. V was cut by 0 bases and J by 6 bases, with 7 bases left in between. The DNA of the CDR3 is TGTGCCAGCAGCGTAGGACCTCCCGAGCAGTACTTC. Its translation: CASSVGPPEQYF.

This clonotype was picked up many times. The chain joins TRBV6-2 or TRBV6-3 to TRBJ2-1; 11 bases line up with TRBD2. CDR3 length: 15 amino acids. With V trimmed by 6 bases and J by 6 bases, 7 bases remained unmatched. Germline V gene sequence: CDR1 MNHEY, CDR2 SVGEGT. CDR3 in DNA: TGTGCCAGCAGCGTTACTAGCGGGAGTCGCAATGAGCAGTTCTTC. Translation gives CASSVTSGSRNEQFF.

The chain carries TRBV3-1 and TRBJ1-6; 7 bases fit TRBD1. V lost 6 bases and J lost 0; bases outside the gene matches: 8. Germline values: CDR1 LGHDT, CDR2 YNNKEL (reference sequence). There are 17 residues in the CDR3. CDR3 in amino acids: CASSRLGTVSYNSPLHF. CDR3 nucleotides: TGTGCCAGCAGTCGTCTCGGGACAGTCTCCTATAATTCACCCCTCCACTTT. Filled out from reference TRBV3-1 and TRBJ1-6, the complete variable domain reads DTAVSQTPKYLVTQMGNDKSIKCEQNLGHDTMYWYKQDSKKFLKIMFSYNNKELIINETVPNRFSPKSPDKAHLNLHINSLELGDSAVYFCASSRLGTVSYNSPLHFGNGTRLTVT.

This clonotype was seen more than once but under ten times. V is TRBV13 and J is TRBJ1-1; D unclear. The V end was cut by 5 bases, the J end by 0 bases, with 13 bases between. Germline lookup yields CDR1 PRHDT and CDR2 FYEKMQ (reference sequence). The CDR3 loop spans 15 amino acids. The CDR3: CASSPRAHLNTEAFF. In DNA, the CDR3 is TGTGCCAGCAGCCCGAGGGCGCACCTGAACACTGAAGCTTTCTTT.

This clonotype was recorded many times. The chain has TRBV14 and TRBJ1-1; no firm D call. The V end was cut by 1 base, the J end by 4 bases, with 7 bases between. This CDR3 is built from 13 residues. Germline CDR1 reads SGHDN; CDR2 reads FVKESK. CDR3 nucleotides: TGTGCCAGCAGCCAAGCTCGGGGCACTGAAGCTTTCTTT. Protein product: CASSQARGTEAFF.

The chain employs TRBV28 and TRBJ2-7; 7 bases fit TRBD2. J was trimmed by 2 bases and V by 2 bases; bases with no gene match: 6. CDR3 length equals 15 residues. CDR1 and CDR2 from the germline V gene are MDHEN and SYDVKM. This chain's CDR3 is CASSLKFRGAYEQYF. CDR3 DNA sequence: TGTGCCAGCAGTTTAAAGTTTCGGGGGGCCTACGAGCAGTACTTC.

This clonotype was found many times. This chain connects TRBV6-2 or TRBV6-3 to TRBJ2-7; TRBD2 agrees at 10 bases. The CDR3 totals 12 residues. V lost 5 bases, J lost 11 bases, and 6 bases stayed unmatched. Germline CDR1 reads MNHEY; CDR2 reads SVGEGT. The CDR3 coding sequence is TGTGCCAGCAGTCCGGGACTAGCGAGGGAGTACTTC. This gives the protein CASSPGLAREYF.

This clonotype occurred many times. CDR3 bases: TGCAGTGCCCCAGACCGACAGGGATCGAACACTGAAGCTTTCTTT. The encoded protein is CSAPDRQGSNTEAFF. J is TRBJ1-1 and V is TRBV20-1; 7 positions match TRBD1. After removal of 6 bases from V and 1 base from J, the junction contained 11 bases not matched to a gene. The CDR3 is 15 amino acids. Germline CDR1 and CDR2: DFQATT and SNEGSKA (reference sequence).

In its sample, this clonotype was seen many times. The J gene is TRBJ1-5, the V gene TRBV12-3 or TRBV12-4; D is ambiguous. This CDR3 is built from 13 residues. Between the trimmed V and J ends, which lost 4 bases and 5 bases, there was a span of 9 bases. The CDR3 is CASSSQRDQPQHF. Here the CDR3 DNA reads TGTGCCAGCAGTTCCCAGCGGGATCAGCCCCAGCATTTT.

This clonotype appeared many times. The chain links TRBV7-8 to TRBJ2-1; the match to TRBD1 covers 8 bases. The V gene's germline CDR1 is SGHVS and CDR2 FQNEAQ. CDR3 length: 20 residues. J was trimmed by 4 bases and V by 5 bases; bases with no gene match: 22. The CDR3 sequence is CASSPRGPGQFRAGYNEQFF. CDR3 nucleotide sequence: TGTGCCAGCAGCCCCAGGGGGCCCGGGCAGTTCAGGGCGGGTTACAATGAGCAGTTCTTC.

This clonotype was picked up many times. The chain links TRBV7-2 to TRBJ2-7, with TRBD1 identical over 9 bases. The CDR3 contains 15 residues. J lost 2 bases, V lost 5 bases, and 7 bases had no gene match. Germline assignment: CDR1 SGHTA and CDR2 FQGNSA. Written as DNA, the CDR3 is TGTGCCAGCAGCATGACCGGGACAGGGCCCTACGAGCAGTACTTC. Translating gives CASSMTGTGPYEQYF.

The rearrangement uses TRBV5-6 and TRBJ1-1, with 9 bases fitting TRBD1. Losses at the gene ends were 3 bases for V and 4 bases for J; bases not matched to a gene: 10. In germline, CDR1 is SGHDT, CDR2 YYEEEE. The CDR3 covers 16 residues. CDR3 amino acids: CASSWTGAALGTEAFF. The CDR3 region has the DNA TGTGCCAGCAGCTGGACAGGGGCCGCCTTGGGCACTGAAGCTTTCTTT.